This T cell receptor beta chain appears in the sequencing data of a study of cytomegalovirus exposure and HLA in healthy donors. The study's findings and limits: Listed as cytomegalovirus-associated were around 160 TCR beta chains. According to a subsequent analysis, TCR clusters from the first cohort were inclined to appear together in the 130 or so validation repertoires.

On this clone: Its antigen is unknown.

This table comes from immunoSEQ multiplex PCR, and its TCRdb copy is limited to in-frame clones, with some not included. Counted here are roughly 59,000 clones, 92% occurring once; the ten biggest clones make up about 5.2%. Germline V gene sequence: CDR1 SGHRS, CDR2 YFSETQ. Trimming took 4 bases from V and 4 from J; bases not matched to a gene: 20. The CDR3 totals 19 residues. Specimen: PBMCs. The chain recombines TRBV5-1 with TRBJ2-3; TRBD2 aligns across 8 bases. The sequence was obtained from a man aged 18 to 35 in good health and CMV-seropositive. The CDR3 sequence: CASSPGPSAGVGRSDTQYF. CDR3 nucleotides: TGCGCCAGCAGCCCCGGACCCTCAGCGGGAGTTGGGCGGTCAGATACGCAGTATTTT.